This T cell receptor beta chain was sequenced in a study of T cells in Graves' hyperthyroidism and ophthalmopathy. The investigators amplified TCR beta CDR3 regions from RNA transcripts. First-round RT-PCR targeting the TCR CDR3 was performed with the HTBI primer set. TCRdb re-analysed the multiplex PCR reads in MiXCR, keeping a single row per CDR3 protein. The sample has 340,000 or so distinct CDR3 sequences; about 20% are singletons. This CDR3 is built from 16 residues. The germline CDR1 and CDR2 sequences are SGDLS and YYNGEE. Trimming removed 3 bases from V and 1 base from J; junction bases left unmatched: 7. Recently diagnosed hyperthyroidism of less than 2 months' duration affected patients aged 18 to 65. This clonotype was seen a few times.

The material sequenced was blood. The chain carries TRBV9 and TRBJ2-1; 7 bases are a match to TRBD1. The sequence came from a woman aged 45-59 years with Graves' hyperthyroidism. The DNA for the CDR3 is TGTGCCAGCAGCGAGACTATCAGGGGGTCCTACAATGAGCAGTTCTTC. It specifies CASSETIRGSYNEQFF.